These 30 T cell receptor beta chains were all obtained from the same sample, sequenced in a study of blood T cells in healthy people across ages. A second PCR, run for about 7 to 11 cycles, used a sample-barcoded 5' primer plus a J-beta primer mix. MiXCR, run by TCRdb on the 5' RACE reads, gives a single entry per CDR3 protein. This table holds approximately 1,700,000 distinct CDR3 sequences, about two fifths found once. Material for sequencing was blood. The receptors originated from a human donor in good health.

Points on this clonotype: Sequence at one end of the junction differs from germline and may be a read error. V gene TRBV20-1 combines with J gene TRBJ2-1, with TRBD2 matching over 9 bases. Per the germline V gene, CDR1 is DFQATT and CDR2 is SNEGSKA (reference sequence). The CDR3 covers 14 residues. The CDR3: CSARRRGGGNEQVF. In nucleotides, the CDR3 is TGCAGTGCTAGACGGCGGGGGGGGGGAAATGAGCAGGTCTTC.

This clonotype was counted a single time. V is TRBV5-5 and J is TRBJ1-5, with TRBD1 matching over 8 bases. Per germline, CDR1 SGHKS and CDR2 YYEKEE (reference sequence). The length of the CDR3 is 17 residues. V trimming: 2 bases; J trimming: 3 bases; junction bases outside the gene matches: 10. In nucleotides, the CDR3 is TGTGCCAGCAGCTTTAGTGACAGGGGACCGTCCAATCAGCCCCAGCATTTT. This gives the protein CASSFSDRGPSNQPQHF.

V gene TRBV20-1 combines with J gene TRBJ1-1, with unresolved D. The CDR3 is made up of 15 amino acids. Trimming shortened V by 6 bases and J by 7 bases, and 24 bases separated the two germline ends. Germline values: CDR1 DFQATT, CDR2 SNEGSKA (reference sequence). The CDR3 sequence is CSAAPGQREVGEAFF. CDR3 bases: TGCAGTGCCGCACCCGGGCAAAGGGAAGTAGGTGAAGCTTTCTTT.

The chain links TRBV29-1 to TRBJ2-1; D is ambiguous. The ends were cut back, 4 bases at V and 0 bases at J, with 7 bases in the middle. Germline V gives CDR1 SQVTM, CDR2 ANQGSEA. The CDR3 sequence is 13 residues long. CDR3 bases: TGCAGCGTTGTCTGGAGCTCCTACAATGAGCAGTTCTTC. Residues: CSVVWSSYNEQFF.

The sample holds a few counts of this clonotype. The chain employs TRBV12-5 and TRBJ2-6; 8 bases line up with TRBD1. CDR3 length: 21 amino acids. From germline, CDR1 is LGHNT and CDR2 FRNRAP. The V segment lost 0 bases and the J segment 2 bases; nucleotides outside the gene matches: 15. Here the CDR3 DNA reads TGTGCTAGTGGTTTGGTTGTTATAGGAACAGGGGGGCGCGCTGGGGCCAACGTCCTGACTTTC. Amino acid sequence: CASGLVVIGTGGRAGANVLTF.

On this clonotype itself: Its ends do not fully match the called genes, so a read error is possible. The CDR3 is CNVARQGLQETQYF. CDR3 sequence (DNA): TGCAACGTTGCTAGACAGGGGCTTCAAGAGACCCAGTACTTC. The rearrangement joins TRBV29-1 to TRBJ2-5, with 8 bases that match TRBD1. The CDR3 runs to 14 residues. Germline V CDR1 and CDR2: SQVTM, ANQGSEA.

The rearrangement links TRBV20-1 to TRBJ1-6; D is unresolved. Trimming removed 0 bases at V and 9 bases at J, with 9 bases between. Germline CDR1 and CDR2: DFQATT and SNEGSKA (reference sequence). The CDR3 totals 13 residues. The CDR3 loop reads CSARDVPVSPLHF. CDR3 in DNA: TGCAGTGCTAGAGATGTACCGGTTTCACCCCTCCACTTT.

V gene TRBV9 combines with J gene TRBJ1-5, with 7 nucleotides matching TRBD1. The CDR3 length is 13 residues. Trimming removed 1 base from V and 6 bases from J; junction bases left unmatched: 1. The germline CDR1 and CDR2 sequences are SGDLS and YYNGEE. For the CDR3, the DNA is TGTGCCAGCAGCGTAAAGGGGGCTCAGCCCCAGCATTTT. Amino acid sequence: CASSVKGAQPQHF.

This clonotype was observed once. The chain has TRBV28 and TRBJ2-4, with D unresolved. V dropped 1 base and J dropped 13 bases, with 20 bases sitting between them. The CDR3 totals 15 residues. Germline-derived CDR1 and CDR2 are MDHEN and SYDVKM. Here the CDR3 DNA reads TGTGCCAGCAGTTTATCCTCTACGACTGTCTACGGGCAGTACTTC. Translation: CASSLSSTTVYGQYF.

This clonotype was seen repeatedly, ten times or more. The V and J genes are TRBV11-1 and TRBJ2-1; D is unclear. The CDR3 loop spans 13 amino acids. The germline V gene has CDR1 SGHAT and CDR2 FQDESV (reference sequence). V dropped 1 base and J dropped 8 bases, with 9 bases sitting between them. DNA for the CDR3: TGTGCCAGCAGCTTAGGCAGATTAGATGAGCAGTTCTTC. This translates into CASSLGRLDEQFF. Using reference TRBV11-1 and TRBJ2-1 for the parts outside the CDR3, the full variable domain is EAEVAQSPRYKITEKSQAVAFWCDPISGHATLYWYRQILGQGPELLVQFQDESVVDDSQLPKDRFSAERLKGVDSTLKIQPAELGDSAMYLCASSLGRLDEQFFGPGTRLTVL.

CDR3 DNA: TGTGCCAGCAGCTTAGTAACAGAGAGCTCCTACGAGCAGTACTTC. The encoded protein is CASSLVTESSYEQYF. V usage is TRBV7-6 and J usage is TRBJ2-7; no reliable D call. Germline V CDR1 and CDR2: SGHVS, FNYEAQ. The V gene lost 1 base and the J gene lost 0 bases, with 10 bases spanning the gap. CDR3 size: 15 residues.

This clonotype was detected only a few times. This chain links TRBV20-1 with TRBJ2-1; weak D call: TRBD1 (5 bases). The V end lost 5 bases, the J end lost 10 bases, and 18 bases lay between the germline ends. Germline loops: CDR1 DFQATT, CDR2 SNEGSKA (reference sequence). The length of the CDR3 is 13 residues. CDR3 region: CSAFSPPRAEQFF. The CDR3 nucleotides are TGCAGTGCTTTTAGCCCCCCCAGGGCCGAGCAGTTCTTC.

The rearrangement links TRBV10-3 to TRBJ2-4; D call uncertain. In germline, CDR1 is ENHRY, CDR2 SYGVKD. The CDR3 totals 14 residues. CDR3 DNA: TGTGCTGTCAGTGAGTCGGTAGATAGAAACATTCAGTACTTC. It encodes CAVSESVDRNIQYF.

The chain uses TRBV20-1 and TRBJ1-2; D perhaps matches TRBD1 (5 bases). The CDR3 length is 13 residues. V lost 5 bases to trimming and J lost 3 bases, with 13 bases between them. In germline, CDR1 is DFQATT, CDR2 SNEGSKA (reference sequence). CDR3 in DNA: TGCAGTGCTCCACCCCAGACAGACTATGGCTACACCTTC. This encodes CSAPPQTDYGYTF.

This clonotype appeared once. This chain links TRBV15 with TRBJ2-3, with 8 bases that match TRBD1. The J segment lost 2 bases and the V segment lost 6 bases, leaving 10 bases of the junction unmatched. Germline values: CDR1 LNHNV, CDR2 YYDKDF (reference sequence). This CDR3 contains 16 residues. The CDR3 sequence: CATRHPTGVNTDTQYF. The CDR3 DNA reads as TGTGCCACCAGACACCCGACAGGGGTTAACACAGATACGCAGTATTTT.

This CDR3 reads CATSEPPNTGELFF. DNA for the CDR3: TGTGCCACCAGTGAGCCCCCTAACACCGGGGAGCTGTTTTTT. The chain combines TRBV24-1 with TRBJ2-2, with no clear D. The germline V and J ends were trimmed by 4 bases and 2 bases, with 7 bases remaining between them. CDR1 KGHDR and CDR2 SFDVKD come from the germline V gene. This CDR3 comprises 14 residues.

This clonotype was counted a few times. The chain links TRBV12-3 or TRBV12-4 to TRBJ1-5; tentative D call: TRBD1 (5 bases). The CDR3 contains 15 residues. V lost 5 bases and J lost 3, with 14 bases in between. Here the CDR3 reads CASSAGLIINQPQHF. For the CDR3, the DNA is TGTGCCAGCAGTGCGGGACTGATTATCAATCAGCCCCAGCATTTT.

The V call is TRBV7-2, the J call TRBJ2-5, with D perhaps matching TRBD1 (6 bases). The CDR3 spans 14 residues. Between the trimmed V and J ends, which lost 4 bases and 2 bases, there was a span of 11 bases. Germline CDR1 reads SGHTA; CDR2 reads FQGNSA. The CDR3 reads CASSWTAIQETQYF. DNA of the CDR3: TGTGCCAGCAGCTGGACAGCTATTCAAGAGACCCAGTACTTC.

The chain couples TRBV9 to TRBJ1-6; the D gene is possibly TRBD1 (5 bases). V shed 2 bases and J shed 0 bases, with 15 bases lying between them. CDR3 length equals 18 residues. In germline, CDR1 is SGDLS, CDR2 YYNGEE. CDR3 sequence: CASSVTGRRSSYNSPLHF. CDR3 coding DNA: TGTGCCAGCAGCGTTACGGGACGTAGGAGCTCCTATAATTCACCCCTCCACTTT.

This clonotype was counted between two and nine times. J is TRBJ2-4 and V is TRBV4-2; D is perhaps TRBD1 (6 bases). The CDR3 covers 18 residues. The V and J ends lost 1 base and 0 bases respectively, with 16 bases between them. Germline CDR1 reads LGHNA; CDR2 reads YNFKEQ. The CDR3, as DNA: TGTGCCAGCAGCCAAGGGCGATGGGACACACTAGCCAAAAACATTCAGTACTTC. This codes for CASSQGRWDTLAKNIQYF.

This clonotype has just a few counts. V and J are TRBV2 and TRBJ1-5, with D perhaps matching TRBD1 (5 bases). Germline CDR1 SNHLY, CDR2 FYNNEI. This CDR3 is 14 amino acids long. Trimming removed 9 bases from V and 0 bases from J, with 12 bases in between. This chain's CDR3 is CASIRDPSNQPQHF. CDR3 DNA: TGTGCCAGTATCAGGGACCCTAGCAATCAGCCCCAGCATTTT.

This clonotype was seen more than once but under ten times. This CDR3 reads CASSFSRGNGETQYF. Written as DNA, the CDR3 is TGCGCCAGCAGCTTTTCCAGGGGCAACGGAGAGACCCAGTACTTC. The chain has TRBV5-1 and TRBJ2-5; D possibly corresponds to TRBD1 (6 bases). CDR1 and CDR2 from the germline V gene are SGHRS and YFSETQ. Trimming removed 2 bases from V and 4 bases from J, with 15 bases in between. The CDR3 loop spans 15 amino acids.

The chain recombines TRBV29-1 with TRBJ1-1, with D possibly being TRBD1 (5 bases). The CDR3 covers 15 residues. The V gene lost 6 bases and the J gene lost 1 base, with 18 bases spanning the gap. Per germline, CDR1 SQVTM and CDR2 ANQGSEA. CDR3 amino acids: CSVKGWLQRNTEAFF. In DNA, the CDR3 is TGCAGCGTGAAGGGGTGGTTACAGAGGAACACTGAAGCTTTCTTT.

The chain is built from TRBV24-1 and TRBJ2-5, with 7 bases fitting TRBD2. The germline V gene encodes CDR1 KGHDR and CDR2 SFDVKD. Unmatched junction bases numbered 14, after V lost 3 bases and J lost 2 bases. The CDR3 sequence is 18 residues long. As DNA, the CDR3 is TGTGCCACCAGTGATACCCCTAGGGCTAGCGGCCTTCAAGAGACCCAGTACTTC. Its translation is CATSDTPRASGLQETQYF.

This clonotype was picked up a small number of times. The gene calls are TRBV4-2 and TRBJ2-3; perhaps D is TRBD1 or TRBD2 (6 bases each). The CDR3 covers 16 residues. V was cut by 1 base and J by 0 bases, with 11 bases left in between. The germline gives CDR1 LGHNA, CDR2 YNFKEQ. CDR3 sequence (DNA): TGTGCCAGCAGCCAAGCGGGGGCCCCAAGCACAGATACGCAGTATTTT. Translation gives CASSQAGAPSTDTQYF.

This sequence joins TRBV20-1 and TRBJ1-2; D gene uncertain. The CDR3 is 13 residues long. The V gene's germline CDR1 is DFQATT and CDR2 SNEGSKA (reference sequence). Trimming took off 1 base at V and 0 bases at J, with 6 bases between the two ends. The chain's CDR3 is CSARANPNYGYTF. The DNA of the CDR3 is TGCAGTGCTAGAGCAAACCCTAACTATGGCTACACCTTC.

V gene TRBV20-1 combines with J gene TRBJ2-1; D not resolved. Deletions cut 1 base from V and 3 bases from J, with 13 bases between. Germline V lookup: CDR1 DFQATT, CDR2 SNEGSKA (reference sequence). The CDR3 covers 15 residues. The CDR3 loop reads CSARGFDPYYNEQFF. The CDR3 DNA reads as TGCAGTGCTAGAGGTTTTGACCCCTACTACAATGAGCAGTTCTTC.

The sample holds many counts of this clonotype. The chain has TRBV20-1 and TRBJ2-3, with 8 positions matching TRBD2. CDR1 DFQATT and CDR2 SNEGSKA come from the germline V gene (reference sequence). The length of the CDR3 is 13 residues. CDR3 sequence (DNA): TGCAGCGCCAGAGGCGGGGGGACAGATACGCAGTATTTT. Amino acids: CSARGGGTDTQYF.

This chain uses TRBV29-1 with TRBJ1-1, with 7 bases matching TRBD1. From germline, CDR1 is SQVTM and CDR2 ANQGSEA. J gave up 3 bases and V 7 bases, and 5 bases lay outside the gene matches. This CDR3 contains 12 residues. This CDR3 reads CSASDRDTEAFF. DNA for the CDR3: TGCAGCGCCAGTGACAGGGACACTGAAGCTTTCTTT.

The chain uses TRBV5-1 and TRBJ1-2; D is uncertain. The CDR3 covers 14 residues. Germline V gene lookup returns CDR1 SGHRS and CDR2 YFSETQ. V shed 0 bases and J shed 5 bases, with 11 bases lying between them. CDR3 DNA sequence: TGCGCCAGCAGCTTGGAAGCCTGGATGTATGGCTACACCTTC. Translation: CASSLEAWMYGYTF.